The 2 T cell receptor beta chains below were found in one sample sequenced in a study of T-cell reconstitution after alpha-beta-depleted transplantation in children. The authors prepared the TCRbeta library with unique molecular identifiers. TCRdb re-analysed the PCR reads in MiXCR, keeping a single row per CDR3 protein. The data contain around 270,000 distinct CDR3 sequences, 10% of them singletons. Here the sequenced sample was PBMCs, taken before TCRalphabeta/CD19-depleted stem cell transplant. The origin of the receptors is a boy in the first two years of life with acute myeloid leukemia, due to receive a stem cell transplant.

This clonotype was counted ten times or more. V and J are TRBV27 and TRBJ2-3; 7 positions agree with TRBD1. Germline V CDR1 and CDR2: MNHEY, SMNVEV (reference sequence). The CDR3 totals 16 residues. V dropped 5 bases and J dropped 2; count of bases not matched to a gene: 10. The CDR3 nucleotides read TGTGCCAGCAGTACCCGACAGGGTAGGGCCACAGATACGCAGTATTTT. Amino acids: CASSTRQGRATDTQYF.

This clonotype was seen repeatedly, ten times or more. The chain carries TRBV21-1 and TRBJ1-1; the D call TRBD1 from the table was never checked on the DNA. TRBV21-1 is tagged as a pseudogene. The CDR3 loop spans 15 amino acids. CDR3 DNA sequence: TGTGCCAGCAGCAAAGGAGACAGGGGGTCGACTGAAGCTTTCTTT. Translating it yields CASSKGDRGSTEAFF.